This T cell receptor beta chain was sequenced for a study of blood T cell repertoires in COVID-19. The repertoire was sequenced with immunoSEQ multiplex PCR; TCRdb's copy has only in-frame clones and lacks some. Here the sample spans approximately 270,000 clones, about 87% being singletons. The CDR3 is made up of 16 amino acids. CDR1 is LGHDT and CDR2 is YNNKEL in the germline V gene (reference sequence). The ends lost 4 bases at V and 0 bases at J; junction bases unmatched: 3. The sequenced material came from PBMCs or T cells enriched from blood (not recorded which). This rearrangement joins TRBV3-1 (or the pseudogene TRBV3-2) to TRBJ2-3; 11 bases align to TRBD2. This clonotype was obtained from a woman aged 25-40 years with acute COVID-19. The CDR3 sequence is CASSLRTSGSTDTQYF. In DNA form, the CDR3 reads TGTGCCAGCAGCCTTCGGACTAGCGGGAGCACAGATACGCAGTATTTT.